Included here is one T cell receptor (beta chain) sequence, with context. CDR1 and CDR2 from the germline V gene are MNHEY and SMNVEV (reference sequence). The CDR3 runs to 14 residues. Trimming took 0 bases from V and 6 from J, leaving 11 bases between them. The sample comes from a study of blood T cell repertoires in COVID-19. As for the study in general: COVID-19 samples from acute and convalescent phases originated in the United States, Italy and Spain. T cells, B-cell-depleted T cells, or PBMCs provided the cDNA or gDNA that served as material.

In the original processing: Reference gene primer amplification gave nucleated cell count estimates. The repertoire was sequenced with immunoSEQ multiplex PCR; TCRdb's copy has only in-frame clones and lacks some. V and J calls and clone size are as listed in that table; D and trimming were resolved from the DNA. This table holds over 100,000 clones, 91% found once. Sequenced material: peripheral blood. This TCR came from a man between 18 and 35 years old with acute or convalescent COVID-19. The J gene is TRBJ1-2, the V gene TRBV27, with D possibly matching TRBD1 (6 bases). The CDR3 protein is CASSLSVRGNGYTF. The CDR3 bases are TGTGCCAGCAGTTTATCAGTCAGGGGAAATGGCTACACCTTC.